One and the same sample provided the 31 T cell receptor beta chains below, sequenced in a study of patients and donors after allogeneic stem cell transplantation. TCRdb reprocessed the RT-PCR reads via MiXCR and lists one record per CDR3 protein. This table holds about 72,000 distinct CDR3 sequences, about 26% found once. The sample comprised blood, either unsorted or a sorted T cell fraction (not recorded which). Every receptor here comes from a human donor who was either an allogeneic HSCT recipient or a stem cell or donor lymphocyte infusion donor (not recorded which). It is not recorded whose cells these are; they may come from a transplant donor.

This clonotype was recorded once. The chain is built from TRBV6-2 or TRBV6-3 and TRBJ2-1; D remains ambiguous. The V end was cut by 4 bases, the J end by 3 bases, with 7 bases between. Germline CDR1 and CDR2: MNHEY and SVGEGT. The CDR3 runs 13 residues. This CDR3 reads CASSLEFYNEQFF. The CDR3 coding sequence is TGTGCCAGCAGTTTGGAGTTCTACAATGAGCAGTTCTTC.

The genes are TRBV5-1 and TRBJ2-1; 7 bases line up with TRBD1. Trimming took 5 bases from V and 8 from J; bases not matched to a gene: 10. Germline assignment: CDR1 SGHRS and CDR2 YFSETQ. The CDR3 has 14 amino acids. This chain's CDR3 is CASRGQRKLDEQFF. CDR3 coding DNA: TGCGCCAGCAGGGGACAGAGAAAATTGGATGAGCAGTTCTTC.

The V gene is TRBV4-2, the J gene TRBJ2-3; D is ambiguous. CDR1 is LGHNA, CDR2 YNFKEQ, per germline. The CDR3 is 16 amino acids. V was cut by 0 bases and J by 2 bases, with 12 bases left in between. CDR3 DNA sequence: TGTGCCAGCAGCCAAGATCCGCCAGACACCACAGATACGCAGTATTTT. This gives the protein CASSQDPPDTTDTQYF.

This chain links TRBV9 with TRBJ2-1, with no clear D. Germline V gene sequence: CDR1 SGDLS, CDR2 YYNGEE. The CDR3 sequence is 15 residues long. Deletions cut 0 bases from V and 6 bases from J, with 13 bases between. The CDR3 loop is CASSVGLVYPNEQFF. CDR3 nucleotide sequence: TGTGCCAGCAGCGTAGGCCTAGTATACCCCAATGAGCAGTTCTTC.

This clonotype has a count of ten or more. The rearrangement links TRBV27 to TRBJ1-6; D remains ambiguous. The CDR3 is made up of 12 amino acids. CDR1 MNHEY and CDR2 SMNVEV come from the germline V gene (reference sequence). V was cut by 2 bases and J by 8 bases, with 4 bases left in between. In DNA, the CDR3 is TGTGCCAGCAGTTTAAGGGATTCACCCCTCCACTTT. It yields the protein CASSLRDSPLHF.

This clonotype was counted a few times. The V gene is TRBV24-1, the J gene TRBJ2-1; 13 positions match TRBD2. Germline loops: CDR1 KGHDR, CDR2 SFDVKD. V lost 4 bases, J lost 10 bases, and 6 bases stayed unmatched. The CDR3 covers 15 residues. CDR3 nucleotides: TGTGCCACCAGTGAGCCCGGGACTAGCGGGGAAGAGCAGTTCTTC. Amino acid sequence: CATSEPGTSGEEQFF.

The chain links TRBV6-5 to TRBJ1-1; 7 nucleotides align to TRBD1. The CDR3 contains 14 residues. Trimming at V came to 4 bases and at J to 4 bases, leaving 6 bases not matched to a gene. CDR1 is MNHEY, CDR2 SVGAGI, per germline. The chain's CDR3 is CASSLTGRLTEAFF. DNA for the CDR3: TGTGCCAGCAGTTTGACAGGGAGGCTCACTGAAGCTTTCTTT.

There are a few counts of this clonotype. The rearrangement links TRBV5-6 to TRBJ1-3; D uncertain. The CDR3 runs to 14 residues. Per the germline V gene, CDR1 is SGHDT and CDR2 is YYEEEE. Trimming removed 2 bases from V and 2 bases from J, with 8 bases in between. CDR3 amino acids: CASSLRTTGNTIYF. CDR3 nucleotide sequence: TGTGCCAGCAGCTTAAGGACCACTGGAAACACCATATATTTT.

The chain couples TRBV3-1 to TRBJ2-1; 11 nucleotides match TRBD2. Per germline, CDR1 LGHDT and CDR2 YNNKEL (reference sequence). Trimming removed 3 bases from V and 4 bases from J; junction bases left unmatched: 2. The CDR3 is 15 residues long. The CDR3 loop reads CASSQLAGGYNEQFF. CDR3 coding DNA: TGTGCCAGCAGCCAGCTAGCGGGAGGATACAATGAGCAGTTCTTC.

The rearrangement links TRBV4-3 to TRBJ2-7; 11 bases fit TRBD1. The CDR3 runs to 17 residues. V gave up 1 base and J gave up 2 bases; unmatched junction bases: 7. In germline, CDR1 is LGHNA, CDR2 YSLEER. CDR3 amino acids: CASSQGLAGQGAYEQYF. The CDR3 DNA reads TGCGCCAGCAGCCAAGGCCTCGCGGGACAGGGGGCCTACGAGCAGTACTTC.

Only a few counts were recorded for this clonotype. The CDR3 sequence is CASSQGYPSKSKLGGELFF. The CDR3 DNA reads TGCGCCAGCAGCCAAGGCTACCCATCGAAATCGAAACTGGGCGGGGAGCTGTTTTTT. This chain connects TRBV4-1 to TRBJ2-2; no firm D call. The V end lost 1 base, the J end lost 7 bases, and 25 bases lay between the germline ends. The CDR3 has 19 amino acids. CDR1 and CDR2 from the germline V gene are MGHRA and YSYEKL.

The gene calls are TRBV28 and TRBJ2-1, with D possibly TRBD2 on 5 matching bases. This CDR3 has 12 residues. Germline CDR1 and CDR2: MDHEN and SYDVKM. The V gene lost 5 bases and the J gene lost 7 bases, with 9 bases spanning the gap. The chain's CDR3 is CASSRRGNEQFF. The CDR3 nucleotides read TGTGCCAGCAGTCGCCGGGGAAATGAGCAGTTCTTC. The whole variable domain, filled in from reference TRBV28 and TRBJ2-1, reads DVKVTQSSRYLVKRTGEKVFLECVQDMDHENMFWYRQDPGLGLRLIYFSYDVKMKEKGDIPEGYSVSREKKERFSLILESASTNQTSMYLCASSRRGNEQFFGPGTRLTVL.

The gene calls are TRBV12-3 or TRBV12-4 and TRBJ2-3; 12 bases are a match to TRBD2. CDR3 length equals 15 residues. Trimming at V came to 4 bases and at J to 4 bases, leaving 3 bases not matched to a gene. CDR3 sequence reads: CASSSSGGDSDTQYF. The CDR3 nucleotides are TGTGCCAGCAGTTCTAGCGGGGGGGACTCAGATACGCAGTATTTT.

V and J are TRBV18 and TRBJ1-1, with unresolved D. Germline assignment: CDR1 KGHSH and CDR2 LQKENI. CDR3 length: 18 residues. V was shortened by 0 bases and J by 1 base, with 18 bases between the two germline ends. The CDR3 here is CASSPPAGFIVQNTEAFF. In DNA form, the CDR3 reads TGTGCCAGCTCACCACCGGCAGGATTTATCGTCCAGAACACTGAAGCTTTCTTT. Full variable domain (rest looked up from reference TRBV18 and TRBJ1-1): NAGVMQNPRHLVRRRGQEARLRCSPMKGHSHVYWYRQLPEEGLKFMVYLQKENIIDESGMPKERFSAEFPKEGPSILRIQQVVRGDSAAYFCASSPPAGFIVQNTEAFFGQGTRLTVV.

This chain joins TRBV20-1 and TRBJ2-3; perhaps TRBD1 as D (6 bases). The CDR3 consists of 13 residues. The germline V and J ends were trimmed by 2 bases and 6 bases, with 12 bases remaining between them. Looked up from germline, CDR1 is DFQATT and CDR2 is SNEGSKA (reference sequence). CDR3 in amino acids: CSARRGKADTQYF. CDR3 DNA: TGCAGTGCTAGAAGGGGGAAAGCGGATACGCAGTATTTT.

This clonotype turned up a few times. The CDR3 DNA reads as TGTGCCAGCAGTCTTTTGGACAAGACCTACGAGCAGTACTTC. It translates to CASSLLDKTYEQYF. V is TRBV6-1 and J is TRBJ2-7; TRBD1 might be the D (5 bases). Germline V gives CDR1 MNHNS, CDR2 SASEGT. With 5 bases removed from V and 2 bases from J, the gap between germline ends came to 13 bases. The CDR3 spans 14 residues.

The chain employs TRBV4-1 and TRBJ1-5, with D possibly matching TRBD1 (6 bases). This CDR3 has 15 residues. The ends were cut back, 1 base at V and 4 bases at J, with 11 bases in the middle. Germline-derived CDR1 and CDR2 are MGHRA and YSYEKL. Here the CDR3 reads CASSQAGGLNQPQHF. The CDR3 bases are TGCGCCAGCAGCCAAGCGGGGGGCCTTAATCAGCCCCAGCATTTT.

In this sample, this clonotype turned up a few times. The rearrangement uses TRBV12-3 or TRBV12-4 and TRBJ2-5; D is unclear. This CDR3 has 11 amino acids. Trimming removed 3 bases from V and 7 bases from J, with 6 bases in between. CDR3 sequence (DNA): TGTGCCAGCAGTTTCTTCCGGACCCAGTACTTC. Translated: CASSFFRTQYF.

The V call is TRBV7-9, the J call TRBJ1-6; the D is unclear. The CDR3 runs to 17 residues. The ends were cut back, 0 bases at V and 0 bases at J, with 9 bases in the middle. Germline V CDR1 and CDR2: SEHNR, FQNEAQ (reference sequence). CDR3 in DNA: TGTGCCAGCAGCTTAGCGGGTCGAGGCTCCTATAATTCACCCCTCCACTTT. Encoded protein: CASSLAGRGSYNSPLHF.

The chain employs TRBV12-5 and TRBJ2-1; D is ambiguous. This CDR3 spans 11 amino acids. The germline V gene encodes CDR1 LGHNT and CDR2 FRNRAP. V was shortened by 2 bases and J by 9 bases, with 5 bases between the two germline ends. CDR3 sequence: CASGLSSEQFF. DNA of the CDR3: TGTGCTAGTGGTTTGTCGAGTGAGCAGTTCTTC.

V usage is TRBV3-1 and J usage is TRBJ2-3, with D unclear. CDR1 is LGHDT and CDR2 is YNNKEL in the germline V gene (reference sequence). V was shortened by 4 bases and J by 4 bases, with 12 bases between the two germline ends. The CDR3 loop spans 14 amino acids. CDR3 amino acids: CASSPMGFSDTQYF. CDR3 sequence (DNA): TGTGCCAGCAGCCCAATGGGATTTTCAGATACGCAGTATTTT.

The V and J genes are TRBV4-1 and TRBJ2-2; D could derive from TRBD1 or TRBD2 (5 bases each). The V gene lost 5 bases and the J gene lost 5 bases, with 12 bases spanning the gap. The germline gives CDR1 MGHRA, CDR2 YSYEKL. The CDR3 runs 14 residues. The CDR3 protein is CASSAWGSTGELFF. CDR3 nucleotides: TGCGCCAGCAGCGCCTGGGGGAGTACCGGGGAGCTGTTTTTT.

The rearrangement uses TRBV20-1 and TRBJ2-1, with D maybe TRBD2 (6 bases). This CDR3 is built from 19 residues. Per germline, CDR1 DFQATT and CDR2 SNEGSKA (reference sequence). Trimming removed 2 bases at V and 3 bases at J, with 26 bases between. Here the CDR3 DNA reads TGCAGTGCTAGATTTGAAATGGACCGGGGAGGAGAAGACTACAATGAGCAGTTCTTC. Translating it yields CSARFEMDRGGEDYNEQFF.

The CDR3 coding sequence is TGTGCCAGCAGCTTAAGGGACGGAGATGAAGCTTTCTTT. It translates to CASSLRDGDEAFF. This sequence joins TRBV7-3 and TRBJ1-1, with D perhaps matching TRBD1 (5 bases). Germline V gene data show CDR1 as SGHTA and CDR2 as FQGTGA. The CDR3 has 13 amino acids. V gave up 1 base and J gave up 7 bases, with 10 bases separating them. Combining the CDR3 with reference TRBV7-3 and TRBJ1-1 gives the whole variable domain GAGVSQTPSNKVTEKGKYVELRCDPISGHTALYWYRQSLGQGPEFLIYFQGTGAADDSGLPNDRFFAVRPEGSVSTLKIQRTERGDSAVYLCASSLRDGDEAFFGQGTRLTVV.

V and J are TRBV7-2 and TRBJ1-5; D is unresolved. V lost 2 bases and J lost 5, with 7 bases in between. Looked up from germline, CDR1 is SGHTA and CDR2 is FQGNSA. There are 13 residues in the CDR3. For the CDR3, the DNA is TGTGCCAGCAGCTTACAGCAGGATCAGCCCCAGCATTTT. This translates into CASSLQQDQPQHF.

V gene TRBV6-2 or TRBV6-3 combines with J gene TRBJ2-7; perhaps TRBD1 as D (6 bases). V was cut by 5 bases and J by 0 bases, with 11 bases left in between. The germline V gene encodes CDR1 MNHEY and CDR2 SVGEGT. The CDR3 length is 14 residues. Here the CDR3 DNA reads TGTGCCAGCAGTCGGGACACCCGCTCCTACGAGCAGTACTTC. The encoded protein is CASSRDTRSYEQYF.

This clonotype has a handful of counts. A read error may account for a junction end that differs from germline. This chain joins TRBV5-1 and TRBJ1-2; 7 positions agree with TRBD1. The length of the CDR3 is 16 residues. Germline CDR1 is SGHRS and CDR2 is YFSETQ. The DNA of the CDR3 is TGCGCCAGCAGCCAGCAAGTTCGGACAGGACCCTATCGCTACACCTTC. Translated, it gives CASSQQVRTGPYRYTF.

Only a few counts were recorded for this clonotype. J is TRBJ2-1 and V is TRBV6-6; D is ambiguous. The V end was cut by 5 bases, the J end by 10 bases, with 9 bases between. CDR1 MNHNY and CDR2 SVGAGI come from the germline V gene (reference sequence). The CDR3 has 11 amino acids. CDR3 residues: CASSPGEEQFF. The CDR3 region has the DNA TGTGCCAGCAGTCCTGGTGAGGAGCAGTTCTTC.

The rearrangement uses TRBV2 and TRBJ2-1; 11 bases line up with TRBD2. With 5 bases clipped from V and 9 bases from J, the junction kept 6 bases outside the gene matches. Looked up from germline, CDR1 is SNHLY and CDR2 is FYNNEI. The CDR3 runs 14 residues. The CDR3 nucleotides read TGTGCCAGCAGTATACTAGCGGGAGATAGTGAGCAGTTCTTC. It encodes CASSILAGDSEQFF.

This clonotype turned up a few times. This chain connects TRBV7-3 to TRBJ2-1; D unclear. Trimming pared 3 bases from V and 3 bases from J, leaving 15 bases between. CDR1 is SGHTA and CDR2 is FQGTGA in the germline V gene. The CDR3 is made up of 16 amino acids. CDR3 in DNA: TGTGCCAGCAGCTTTCACCCGCGACCAGACTACAATGAGCAGTTCTTC. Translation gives CASSFHPRPDYNEQFF.

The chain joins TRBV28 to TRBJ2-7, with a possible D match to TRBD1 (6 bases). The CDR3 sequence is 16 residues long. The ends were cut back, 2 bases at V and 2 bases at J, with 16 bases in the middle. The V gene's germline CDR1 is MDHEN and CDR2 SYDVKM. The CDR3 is CASSLRQAWNTYEQYF. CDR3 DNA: TGTGCCAGCAGTTTACGACAGGCCTGGAATACCTACGAGCAGTACTTC.